This section outlines one T cell receptor beta chain sequence together with its context. Under the authors' procedure: Owing to the provision of junction-only sequences devoid of quality scores by immunoSEQ, filtering differed. Sequencing used immunoSEQ multiplex PCR; TCRdb keeps in-frame clones, though not all of them. The D gene and trimming were derived from the DNA, and the V and J assignments and clone size from that table. Of 1,500,000 or so clones listed, 98% are singletons. These data come from a study of shared clonotypes between healthy human individuals. CDR3 length equals 15 residues. V dropped 4 bases and J dropped 3; count of bases not matched to a gene: 7. The germline CDR1 and CDR2 sequences are SGHKS and YYEKEE (reference sequence).

This TCR was sampled from a man aged 25 to 45 in good health. Sample: naive CD4+ T cells sorted from blood. As for subset: CD45RA+ positively selected. This sequence joins TRBV5-5 and TRBJ1-1; 9 bases fit TRBD1. The CDR3: CASSRTGGKHTEAFF. CDR3 sequence (DNA): TGTGCCAGCAGCAGAACAGGGGGCAAACACACTGAAGCTTTCTTT.